The 25 T cell receptor beta chains below all came from one sample that was sequenced in a study of regulatory T cells in long-lasting Graves disease. Combining iRepertoire HTBI primers with Arm-PCR of CDR3 regions, the authors built TCR beta libraries. TCRdb re-derived calls from the multiplex PCR reads in MiXCR, one entry per CDR3 protein. The repertoire consists of 250,000 to 300,000 distinct CDR3 sequences, with approximately 20% occurring once and the leading ten covering 12% to 15%. Time point defined: newly diagnosed GD, antithyroid drugs for less than 3 months. PBMC RNA served as the TCR library source. The data also belong to a second study, concerning T cells in Graves' hyperthyroidism and ophthalmopathy.

The starting material was peripheral blood mononuclear cells (PBMCs), obtained at new diagnosis, from a patient treated with antithyroid drugs. The receptors stem from a woman in her 30s with Graves disease.

At least ten counts were recorded for this clonotype. This chain links TRBV6-2 or TRBV6-3 with TRBJ1-1; 8 bases agree with TRBD1. V lost 1 base to trimming and J lost 4 bases; unmatched junction nucleotides: 2. CDR3 length equals 14 residues. Germline V CDR1 and CDR2: MNHEY, SVGEGT. The CDR3 sequence: CASSYFTGGTEAFF. CDR3 coding DNA: TGTGCCAGCAGTTACTTTACAGGGGGCACTGAAGCTTTCTTT.

As concerns this clonotype: A far larger clone differs by one base, so this is likely a read error. The V gene is TRBV12-3 or TRBV12-4, the J gene TRBJ2-3; 13 bases match TRBD2. This CDR3 is built from 17 residues. In nucleotides, the CDR3 is TGTGCCAGTCTATCCGGGACTAGCGGGGAACAAACAAATACGCGGTATTTT. The encoded protein is CASLSGTSGEQTNTRYF.

This clonotype was seen at least ten times. The gene calls are TRBV6-1 and TRBJ2-1; 7 bases align to TRBD2. This CDR3 is built from 16 residues. CDR1 is MNHNS and CDR2 is SASEGT in the germline V gene. Germline trimming cut 6 bases from V and 7 bases from J; bases unmatched to any gene: 15. The CDR3, as DNA: TGTGCCAGCAGGTCCAGACGCGGGGGTATTGTGAATGAGCAGTTCTTC. This translates into CASRSRRGGIVNEQFF.

In its sample, this clonotype was seen many times. The rearrangement joins TRBV3-1 to TRBJ2-5; no firm D call. V dropped 3 bases and J dropped 3 bases, with 11 bases sitting between them. CDR1 LGHDT and CDR2 YNNKEL come from the germline V gene (reference sequence). This CDR3 has 14 amino acids. CDR3 sequence: CASSHSFEEETQYF. CDR3 coding DNA: TGTGCCAGCAGCCACTCCTTCGAGGAAGAGACCCAGTACTTC.

V gene TRBV15 combines with J gene TRBJ2-7; 7 nucleotides line up with TRBD2. Matching the DNA end better, TRBJ2-5 makes the J call doubtful. This CDR3 contains 13 residues. CDR1 and CDR2 (germline): LNHNV, YYDKDF (reference sequence). CDR3: CATSGIAGETQYF. Written as DNA, the CDR3 is TGTGCCACCAGCGGGATAGCGGGAGAGACCCAGTACTTC.

This clonotype was found a few times. The DNA is left out, because the CDR3 cannot be placed on it with certainty; the CDR3 is given as TCRdb lists it. The genes are TRBV11-2 and TRBJ1-2; the table's D gene call, TRBD1, was not cross checked with the DNA. The germline V gene encodes CDR1 SGHAT and CDR2 FQNNGV. The CDR3 region is 20 residues in length, termini included. CDR3 sequence reads: CASSFYICSARVGGRDGYTF.

This clonotype was counted many times. The chain is built from TRBV27 and TRBJ1-1; D not certain. Germline V lookup: CDR1 MNHEY, CDR2 SMNVEV (reference sequence). V was shortened by 2 bases and J by 2 bases, with 9 bases between the two germline ends. CDR3 length equals 14 residues. The CDR3 DNA reads as TGTGCCAGCAGTTTAGGACGGTTCAACACTGAAGCTTTCTTT. Its translation: CASSLGRFNTEAFF.

This clonotype was counted ten times or more. The V call is TRBV10-1, the J call TRBJ2-2, with TRBD1 matching over 8 bases. Per the germline V gene, CDR1 is WNHNN and CDR2 is SYGVQD (reference sequence). The J segment lost 2 bases and the V segment lost 2 bases, leaving 4 bases of the junction unmatched. The CDR3 is 16 residues long. The CDR3 DNA sequence: TGCGCCAGCAGTGAGATGACAGGGGAAAACACCGGGGAGCTGTTTTTT. It encodes CASSEMTGENTGELFF.

The table lists this clonotype with many counts. The CDR3 region is CASRGLAGDYEQYF. CDR3 coding DNA: TGTGCCAGCAGAGGGCTAGCGGGGGATTACGAGCAGTACTTC. V usage is TRBV6-1 and J usage is TRBJ2-7, with TRBD2 identical over 10 bases. After removal of 6 bases from V and 4 bases from J, the junction contained 6 bases not matched to a gene. Germline CDR1 MNHNS, CDR2 SASEGT. The CDR3 loop spans 14 amino acids.

This clonotype has ten or more counts. The rearrangement joins TRBV9 to TRBJ1-6; 10 bases align to TRBD1. Per germline, CDR1 SGDLS and CDR2 YYNGEE. The CDR3 length is 19 residues. Trimming removed 3 bases from V and 0 bases from J; junction bases left unmatched: 9. CDR3 region: CASSGSGQGSASYNSPLHF. CDR3 in DNA: TGTGCCAGCAGCGGATCGGGACAGGGGTCGGCCTCCTATAATTCACCCCTCCACTTT.

The chain has TRBV11-2 and TRBJ1-1; no definite D call. Trimming stripped 2 bases from V and 3 bases from J, with 13 bases between. This CDR3 has 15 amino acids. Germline V CDR1 and CDR2: SGHAT, FQNNGV. DNA of the CDR3: TGTGCCAGCAGCTTAACGGGGTGGATTGACACTGAAGCTTTCTTT. As protein: CASSLTGWIDTEAFF.

This clonotype was counted at least ten times. The rearrangement links TRBV18 to TRBJ2-5; D ambiguous. In germline, CDR1 is KGHSH, CDR2 LQKENI. V was clipped by 0 bases and J by 4 bases, with 9 bases between them. This CDR3 spans 14 amino acids. The CDR3 reads CASSPPMKAETQYF. The CDR3 nucleotides are TGTGCCAGCTCACCACCGATGAAGGCAGAGACCCAGTACTTC.

Of note for this clonotype: One end of the junction is discordant with germline, which a read error may explain. This chain uses TRBV7-9 with TRBJ1-2; 8 bases align to TRBD1. CDR3 length equals 14 residues. Germline CDR1 and CDR2: SEHNR and FQNEAQ (reference sequence). CDR3 residues: CASSSGQANCGYTF. The CDR3 DNA follows: TGTGCCAGCAGCTCGGGACAGGCTAACTGTGGCTACACCTTC.

This clonotype was counted ten times or more. The V gene is TRBV13, the J gene TRBJ1-4; unclear D gene. Germline V lookup: CDR1 PRHDT, CDR2 FYEKMQ (reference sequence). The length of the CDR3 is 12 residues. Deletions cut 2 bases from V and 8 bases from J, with 6 bases between. CDR3 residues: CASSLLREKLFF. In nucleotides, the CDR3 is TGTGCCAGCAGCTTACTTCGGGAAAAACTGTTTTTT.

This clonotype was detected ten times or more. At one boundary the junction diverges from the germline segment, which might be a read error. V usage is TRBV7-2 and J usage is TRBJ2-1; D gene ambiguous. CDR1 and CDR2 from the germline V gene are SGHTA and FQGNSA. The CDR3 has 16 residues. This CDR3 is CASSLFPGSSHNEQFF. The CDR3 bases are TGTGCCAGCAGCTTATTCCCGGGTTCCTCCCACAATGAGCAGTTCTTC.

Of note for this clonotype: Only one base separates this from a far larger clonotype, so it likely reflects a read error. The genes are TRBV6-2 or TRBV6-3 and TRBJ2-1; TRBD2 is a possible D gene (7 bases). This CDR3 has 17 residues. Per germline, CDR1 MNHEY and CDR2 SVGEGT. Trimming shortened V by 0 bases and J by 8 bases, and 20 bases separated the two germline ends. The CDR3 bases are TGTGCCAGCAGTTACTCGAGTTACGGGGGGCGGCTAGATGAGCAGTTCTTC. This encodes CASSYSSYGGRLDEQFF.

At least ten counts were recorded for this clonotype. The rearrangement joins TRBV11-2 to TRBJ1-2; D is ambiguous. CDR3 size: 15 residues. Germline V gives CDR1 SGHAT, CDR2 FQNNGV. Between the trimmed V and J ends, which lost 5 bases and 8 bases, there was a span of 21 bases. The CDR3, as DNA: TGTGCCAGCAGCGGTTTACAGCGTACTGAGTCGGGCTACACCTTC. Its translation: CASSGLQRTESGYTF. Supplemented by reference TRBV11-2 and TRBJ1-2, the full variable domain reads EAGVAQSPRYKIIEKRQSVAFWCNPISGHATLYWYQQILGQGPKLLIQFQNNGVVDDSQLPKDRFSAERLKGVDSTLKIQPAKLEDSAVYLCASSGLQRTESGYTFGSGTRLTVV.

This clonotype has at least ten counts. V usage is TRBV2 and J usage is TRBJ1-4; 8 positions match TRBD1. V lost 4 bases to trimming and J lost 9 bases; unmatched junction nucleotides: 10. From germline, CDR1 is SNHLY and CDR2 FYNNEI. This CDR3 is built from 15 residues. The CDR3 bases are TGTGCCAGCAGTGTAGGTCTACAGGGGGAAAAAAAACTGTTTTTT. It specifies CASSVGLQGEKKLFF.

This clonotype was seen at least ten times. The chain joins TRBV6-1 to TRBJ1-2; 7 nucleotides match TRBD1. This CDR3 has 14 amino acids. The V gene end was trimmed by 7 bases and the J gene end by 4 bases; junction bases not matched to a gene: 9. Germline V gives CDR1 MNHNS, CDR2 SASEGT. The CDR3 coding sequence is TGTGCCAGCACCCCGAACGACAGGGTCTATGGCTACACCTTC. It translates to CASTPNDRVYGYTF.

Notes on this clonotype: A read error may be the cause here, since a much bigger clone is one base away. The V gene is TRBV6-2 or TRBV6-3, the J gene TRBJ2-7, with 8 bases aligning to TRBD2. This CDR3 spans 13 amino acids. Germline V CDR1 and CDR2: MNHEY, SVGEGT. After removal of 6 bases from V and 6 bases from J, the junction contained 7 bases not matched to a gene. The CDR3 spells CASREGAGVEQYF. The CDR3 nucleotides read TGTGCCAGCAGGGAAGGAGCGGGGGTCGAGCAGTACTTC.

This clonotype was found many times. The chain has TRBV4-1 and TRBJ1-1; D gene unclear. The V gene lost 1 base and the J gene lost 0 bases, with 12 bases spanning the gap. Germline lookup yields CDR1 MGHRA and CDR2 YSYEKL. The length of the CDR3 is 16 residues. For the CDR3, the DNA is TGCGCCAGCAGCCAAGTCGGGAAAAGCATGAACACTGAAGCTTTCTTT. Translation gives CASSQVGKSMNTEAFF.

This clonotype has only a few counts. The chain uses TRBV7-2 and TRBJ2-2; D tentatively reads TRBD1 or TRBD2 (5 bases each). The CDR3 is 17 residues long. V was trimmed by 5 bases and J by 6 bases, leaving 22 bases between them. Germline CDR1 and CDR2: SGHTA and FQGNSA. CDR3 coding DNA: TGTGCCAGCAGCCCCACTTTACGGGACCATAATTCCGGGGAGCTGTTTTTT. Residues: CASSPTLRDHNSGELFF.

This clonotype has ten or more counts. The rearrangement links TRBV11-2 to TRBJ2-7; 9 bases are shared with TRBD2. CDR3 length: 18 residues. With V trimmed by 1 base and J by 5 bases, 15 bases remained unmatched. Germline CDR1 SGHAT, CDR2 FQNNGV. The CDR3 region is CASSLGPLPELAGNEQYF. The CDR3 DNA reads as TGTGCCAGCAGCTTAGGGCCGCTCCCAGAGCTAGCGGGGAACGAGCAGTACTTC.

The chain couples TRBV10-3 to TRBJ2-4, with 8 bases aligning to TRBD2. The J call may be in error: the DNA end matches TRBJ2-5 better. The germline gives CDR1 ENHRY, CDR2 SYGVKD. The CDR3 totals 14 residues. CDR3 in amino acids: CAISLLVAGETQYF. The CDR3 nucleotides are TGTGCCATCAGCCTACTAGTAGCGGGGGAGACCCAGTACTTC.

The chain combines TRBV10-1 with TRBJ2-1, with a tentative D call TRBD2 (5 bases). The V and J ends lost 3 bases and 2 bases respectively, with 14 bases between them. The germline CDR1 and CDR2 sequences are WNHNN and SYGVQD (reference sequence). This CDR3 region has 16 residues. The CDR3 nucleotides read TGCGCCAGCAGTGACCGGGGAGAGGCGACCTACAATGAGCAGTTCTTC. Its protein product is CASSDRGEATYNEQFF.